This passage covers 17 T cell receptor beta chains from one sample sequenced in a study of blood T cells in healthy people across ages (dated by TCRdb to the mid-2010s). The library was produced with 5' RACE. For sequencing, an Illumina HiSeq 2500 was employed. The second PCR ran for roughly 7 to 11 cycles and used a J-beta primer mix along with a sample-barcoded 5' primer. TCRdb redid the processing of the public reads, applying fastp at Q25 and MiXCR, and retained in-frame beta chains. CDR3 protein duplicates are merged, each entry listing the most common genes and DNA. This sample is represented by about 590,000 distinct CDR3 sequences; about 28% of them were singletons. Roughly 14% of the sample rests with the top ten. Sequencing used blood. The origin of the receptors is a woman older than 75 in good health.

The CDR3 protein is CASSQTGGAADTQYF. CDR3 DNA: TGTGCCAGCAGTCAGACCGGGGGGGCGGCAGATACGCAGTATTTT. The chain employs TRBV6-5 and TRBJ2-3, with 8 positions matching TRBD2. Germline V CDR1 and CDR2: MNHEY, SVGAGI. The V segment lost 5 bases and the J segment 4 bases; nucleotides outside the gene matches: 8. CDR3 length equals 15 residues.

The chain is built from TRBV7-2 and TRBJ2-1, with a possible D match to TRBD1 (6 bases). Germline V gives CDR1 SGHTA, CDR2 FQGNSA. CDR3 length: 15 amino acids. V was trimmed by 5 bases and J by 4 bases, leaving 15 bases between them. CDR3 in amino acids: CASSPPGALYNEQFF. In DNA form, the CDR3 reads TGTGCCAGCAGCCCCCCAGGGGCCCTTTACAATGAGCAGTTCTTC.

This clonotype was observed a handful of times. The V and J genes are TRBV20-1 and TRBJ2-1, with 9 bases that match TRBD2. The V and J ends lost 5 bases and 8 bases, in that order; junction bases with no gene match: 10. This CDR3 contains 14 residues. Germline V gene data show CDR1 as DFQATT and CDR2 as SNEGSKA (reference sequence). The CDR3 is CSAGRAGGGDEQFF. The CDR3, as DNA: TGCAGTGCTGGCCGGGCGGGGGGGGGAGATGAGCAGTTCTTC.

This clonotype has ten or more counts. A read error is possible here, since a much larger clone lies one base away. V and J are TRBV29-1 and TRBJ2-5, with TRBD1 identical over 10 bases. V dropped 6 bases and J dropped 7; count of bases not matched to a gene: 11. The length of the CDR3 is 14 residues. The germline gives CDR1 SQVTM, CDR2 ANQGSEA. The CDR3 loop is CSVDPGQGCGTQYF. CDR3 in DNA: TGCAGCGTGGACCCGGGACAGGGGTGTGGGACCCAGTACTTC. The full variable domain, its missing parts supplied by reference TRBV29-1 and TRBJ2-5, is SAVISQKPSRDICQRGTSLTIQCQVDSQVTMMFWYRQQPGQSLTLIATANQGSEATYESGFVIDKFPISRPNLTFSTLTVSNMSPEDSSIYLCSVDPGQGCGTQYFGPGTRLLVL.

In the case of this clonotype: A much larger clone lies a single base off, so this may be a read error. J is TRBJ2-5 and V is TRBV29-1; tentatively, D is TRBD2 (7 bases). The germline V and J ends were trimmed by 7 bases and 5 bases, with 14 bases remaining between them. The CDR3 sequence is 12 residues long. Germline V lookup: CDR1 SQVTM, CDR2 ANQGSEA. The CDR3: CSGVRGGETQYF. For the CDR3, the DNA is TGCAGCGGCGTTAGGGGGGGGGAGACCCAGTACTTC.

CDR3 residues: CASSSMSKSYNEQFF. CDR3 coding DNA: TGTGCCAGCAGTTCTATGTCAAAGAGCTACAATGAGCAGTTCTTC. The rearrangement links TRBV12-3 or TRBV12-4 to TRBJ2-1; no reliable D call. This CDR3 contains 15 residues. The V and J ends lost 4 bases and 3 bases respectively, with 13 bases between them.

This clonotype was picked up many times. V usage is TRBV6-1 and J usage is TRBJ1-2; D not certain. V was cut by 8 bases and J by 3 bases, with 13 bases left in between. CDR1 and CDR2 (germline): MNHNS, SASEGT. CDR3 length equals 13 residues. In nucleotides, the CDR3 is TGTGCCAGCCGACCGAGGGCGGACTATGGCTACACCTTC. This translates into CASRPRADYGYTF.

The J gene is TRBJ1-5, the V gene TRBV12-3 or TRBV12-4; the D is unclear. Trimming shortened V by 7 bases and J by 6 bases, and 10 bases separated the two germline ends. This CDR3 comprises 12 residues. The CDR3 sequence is CASKAGRQPQHF. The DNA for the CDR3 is TGTGCCAGCAAGGCAGGCCGTCAGCCCCAGCATTTT.

CDR3 sequence: CASSYPGSGNTEAFF. In DNA form, the CDR3 reads TGTGCCAGCAGTTACCCGGGATCAGGGAACACTGAAGCTTTCTTT. The chain joins TRBV6-5 to TRBJ1-1; D remains ambiguous. CDR3 length: 15 amino acids. Germline V lookup: CDR1 MNHEY, CDR2 SVGAGI. Trimming shortened V by 2 bases and J by 1 base, and 11 bases separated the two germline ends.

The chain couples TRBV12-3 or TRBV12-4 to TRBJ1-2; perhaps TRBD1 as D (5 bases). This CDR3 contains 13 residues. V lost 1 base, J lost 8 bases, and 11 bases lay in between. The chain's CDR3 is CASSLGRGNGYTF. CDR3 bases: TGTGCCAGCAGTTTAGGGAGGGGAAACGGCTACACCTTC.

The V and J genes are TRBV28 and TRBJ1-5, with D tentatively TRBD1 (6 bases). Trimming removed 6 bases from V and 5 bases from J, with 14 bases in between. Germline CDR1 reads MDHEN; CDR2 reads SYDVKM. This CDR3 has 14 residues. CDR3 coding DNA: TGTGCCAGCAGGCGTGACAGGCCCGATCAGCCCCAGCATTTT. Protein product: CASRRDRPDQPQHF.

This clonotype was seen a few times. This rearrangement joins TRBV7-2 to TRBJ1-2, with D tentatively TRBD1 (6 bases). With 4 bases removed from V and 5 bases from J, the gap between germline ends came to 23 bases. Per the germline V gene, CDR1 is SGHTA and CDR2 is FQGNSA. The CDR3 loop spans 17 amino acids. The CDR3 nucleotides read TGTGCCAGCAGCTCGATGAAGGGGGACATAGGAGGGTATGGCTACACCTTC. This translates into CASSSMKGDIGGYGYTF.

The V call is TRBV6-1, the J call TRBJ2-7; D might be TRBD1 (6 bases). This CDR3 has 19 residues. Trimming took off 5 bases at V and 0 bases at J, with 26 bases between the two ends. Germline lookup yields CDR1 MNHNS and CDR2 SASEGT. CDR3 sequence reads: CASSPQPRTGQASSYEQYF. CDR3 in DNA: TGTGCCAGCAGTCCACAACCAAGAACAGGGCAGGCAAGCTCCTACGAGCAGTACTTC.

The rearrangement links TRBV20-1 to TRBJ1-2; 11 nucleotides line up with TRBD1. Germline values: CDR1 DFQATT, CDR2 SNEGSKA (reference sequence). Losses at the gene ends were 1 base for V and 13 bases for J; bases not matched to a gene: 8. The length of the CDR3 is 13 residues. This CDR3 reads CSARADRGRSCTF. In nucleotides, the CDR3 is TGCAGTGCTAGAGCGGACAGGGGGCGCAGCTGCACCTTC.

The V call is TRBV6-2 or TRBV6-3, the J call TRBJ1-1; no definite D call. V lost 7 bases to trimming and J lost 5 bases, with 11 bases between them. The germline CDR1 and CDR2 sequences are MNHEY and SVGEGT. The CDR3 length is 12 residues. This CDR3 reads CASTDPVTEAFF. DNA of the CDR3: TGTGCCAGCACCGACCCTGTTACTGAAGCTTTCTTT.

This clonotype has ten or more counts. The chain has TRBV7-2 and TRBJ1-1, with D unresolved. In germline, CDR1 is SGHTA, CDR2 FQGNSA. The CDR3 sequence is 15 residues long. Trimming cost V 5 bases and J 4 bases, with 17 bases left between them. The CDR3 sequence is CASSPGNFWGTEAFF. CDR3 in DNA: TGTGCCAGCAGCCCCGGCAACTTTTGGGGCACTGAAGCTTTCTTT.

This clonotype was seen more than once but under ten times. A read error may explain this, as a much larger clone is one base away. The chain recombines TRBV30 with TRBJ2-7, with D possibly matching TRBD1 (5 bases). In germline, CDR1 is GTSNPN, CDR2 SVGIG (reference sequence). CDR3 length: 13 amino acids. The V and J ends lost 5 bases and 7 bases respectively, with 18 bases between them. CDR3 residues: CAWRLDSYNEQYF. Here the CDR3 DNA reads TGTGCCTGGCGACTTGACAGCTACAATGAGCAGTACTTC. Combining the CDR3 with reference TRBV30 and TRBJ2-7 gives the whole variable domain SQTIHQWPATLVQPVGSPLSLECTVEGTSNPNLYWYRQAAGRGLQLLFYSVGIGQISSEVPQNLSASRPQDRQFILSSKKLLLSDSGFYLCAWRLDSYNEQYFGPGTRLTVT.